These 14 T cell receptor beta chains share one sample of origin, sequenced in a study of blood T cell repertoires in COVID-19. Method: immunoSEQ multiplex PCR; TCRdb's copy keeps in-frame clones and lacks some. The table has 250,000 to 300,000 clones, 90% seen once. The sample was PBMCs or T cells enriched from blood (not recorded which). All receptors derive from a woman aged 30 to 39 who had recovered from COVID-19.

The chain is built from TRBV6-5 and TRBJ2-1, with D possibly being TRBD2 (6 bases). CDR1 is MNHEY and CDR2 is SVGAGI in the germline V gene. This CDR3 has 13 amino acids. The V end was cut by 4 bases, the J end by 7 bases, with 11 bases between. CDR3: CASSSAAGNEQFF. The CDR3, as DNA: TGTGCCAGCAGTTCAGCCGCGGGGAATGAGCAGTTCTTC.

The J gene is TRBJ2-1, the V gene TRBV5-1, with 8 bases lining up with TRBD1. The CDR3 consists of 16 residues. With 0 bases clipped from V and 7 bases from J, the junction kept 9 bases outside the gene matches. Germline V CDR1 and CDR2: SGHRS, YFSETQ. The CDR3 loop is CASSLESGGAGNEQFF. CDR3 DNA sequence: TGCGCCAGCAGCTTGGAGTCAGGGGGCGCCGGGAATGAGCAGTTCTTC.

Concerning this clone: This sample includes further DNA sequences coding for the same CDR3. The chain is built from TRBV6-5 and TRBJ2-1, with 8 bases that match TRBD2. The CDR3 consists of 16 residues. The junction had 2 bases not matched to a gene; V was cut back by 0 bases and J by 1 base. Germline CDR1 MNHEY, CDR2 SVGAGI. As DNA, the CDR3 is TGTGCCAGCAGTTACTCGAGCGGGAGTTCCTACAATGAGCAGTTCTTC. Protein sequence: CASSYSSGSSYNEQFF.

The CDR3 is CASRVPAGVTQYF. CDR3 DNA sequence: TGTGCCAGCAGGGTCCCAGCGGGAGTGACCCAGTACTTC. J is TRBJ2-5 and V is TRBV2, with 8 bases matching TRBD2. Trimming at V came to 6 bases and at J to 7 bases, leaving 7 bases not matched to a gene. In germline, CDR1 is SNHLY, CDR2 FYNNEI. The CDR3 is 13 amino acids.

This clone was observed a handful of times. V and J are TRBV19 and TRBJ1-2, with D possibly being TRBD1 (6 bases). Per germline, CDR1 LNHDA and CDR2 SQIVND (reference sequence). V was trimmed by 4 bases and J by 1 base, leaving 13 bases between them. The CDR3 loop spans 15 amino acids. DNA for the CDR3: TGTGCCAGTAGTACCGGGACACGCCTTAACTATGGCTACACCTTC. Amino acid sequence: CASSTGTRLNYGYTF.

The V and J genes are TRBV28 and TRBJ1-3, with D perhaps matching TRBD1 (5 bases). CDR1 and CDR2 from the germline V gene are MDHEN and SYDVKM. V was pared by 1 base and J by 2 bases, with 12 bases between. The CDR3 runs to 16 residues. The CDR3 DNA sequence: TGTGCCAGCAGTTTATCTCCCGGGACTACTGGAAACACCATATATTTT. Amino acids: CASSLSPGTTGNTIYF.

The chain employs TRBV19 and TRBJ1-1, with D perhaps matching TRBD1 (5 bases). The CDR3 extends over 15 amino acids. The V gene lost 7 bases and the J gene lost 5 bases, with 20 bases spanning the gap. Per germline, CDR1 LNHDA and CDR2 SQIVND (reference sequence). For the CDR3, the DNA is TGTGCCAGTATCGGGGGGGATGAAGGCAGTACTGAAGCTTTCTTT. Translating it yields CASIGGDEGSTEAFF.

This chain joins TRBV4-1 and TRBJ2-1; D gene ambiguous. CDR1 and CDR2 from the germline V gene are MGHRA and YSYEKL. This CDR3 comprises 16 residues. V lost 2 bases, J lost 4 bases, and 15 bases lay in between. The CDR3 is CASSQLESTTYNEQFF. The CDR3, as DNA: TGCGCCAGCAGCCAACTCGAAAGCACCACTTACAATGAGCAGTTCTTC.

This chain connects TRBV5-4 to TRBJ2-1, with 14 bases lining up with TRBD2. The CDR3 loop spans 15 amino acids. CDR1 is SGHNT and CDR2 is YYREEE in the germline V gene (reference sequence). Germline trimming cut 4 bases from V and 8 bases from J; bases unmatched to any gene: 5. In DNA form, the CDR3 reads TGTGCCAGCAGCCCGGGACTAGCGGGAGTGCATGAGCAGTTCTTC. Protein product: CASSPGLAGVHEQFF.

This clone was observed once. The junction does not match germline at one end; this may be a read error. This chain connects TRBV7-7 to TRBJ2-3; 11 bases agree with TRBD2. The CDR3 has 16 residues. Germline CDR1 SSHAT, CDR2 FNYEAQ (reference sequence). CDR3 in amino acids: CASSSLAGVGTDTQYF. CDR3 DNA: TGTGCTAGCAGCTCACTAGCGGGAGTCGGCACAGATACGCAGTATTTT.

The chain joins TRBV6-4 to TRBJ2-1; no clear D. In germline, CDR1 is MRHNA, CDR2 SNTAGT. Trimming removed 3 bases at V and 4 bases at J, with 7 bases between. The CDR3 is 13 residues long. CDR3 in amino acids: CASSEAPYNEQFF. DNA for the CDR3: TGTGCCAGCAGTGAGGCACCTTACAATGAGCAGTTCTTC.

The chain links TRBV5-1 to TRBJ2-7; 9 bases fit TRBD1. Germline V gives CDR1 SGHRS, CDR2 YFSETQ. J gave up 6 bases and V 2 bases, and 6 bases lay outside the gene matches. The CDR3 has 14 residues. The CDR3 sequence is CASSFGTGIGEQYF. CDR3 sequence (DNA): TGCGCCAGCAGCTTCGGGACAGGGATCGGCGAGCAGTACTTC.

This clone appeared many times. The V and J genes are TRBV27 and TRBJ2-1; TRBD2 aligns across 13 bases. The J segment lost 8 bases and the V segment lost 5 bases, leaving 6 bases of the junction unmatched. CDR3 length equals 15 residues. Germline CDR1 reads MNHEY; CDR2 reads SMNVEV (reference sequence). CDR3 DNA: TGTGCCAGCAGTCCGCGGACTAGCGGGAGCTATGAGCAGTTCTTC. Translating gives CASSPRTSGSYEQFF.

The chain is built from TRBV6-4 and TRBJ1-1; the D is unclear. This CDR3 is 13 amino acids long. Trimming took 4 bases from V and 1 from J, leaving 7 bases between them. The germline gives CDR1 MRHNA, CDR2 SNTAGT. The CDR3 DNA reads TGTGCCAGCAGTGCGGAGGAGAACACTGAAGCTTTCTTT. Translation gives CASSAEENTEAFF.